This TCR beta chain was identified during a study of blood T cell repertoires in COVID-19. Study-wide background: From T cells, B-cell-depleted T cells, or PBMCs came the material, which was cDNA or gDNA.

The data were produced by immunoSEQ multiplex PCR, yet TCRdb's version contains in-frame clones alone and is incomplete. This sample carries more than 150,000 clones, 85% to 95% of them seen once, and the ten largest clones take 0.53%. Per the germline V gene, CDR1 is MGHRA and CDR2 is YSYEKL. Trimming pared 1 base from V and 4 bases from J, leaving 17 bases between. This CDR3 is built from 17 residues. The gene calls are TRBV4-1 and TRBJ2-1; TRBD1 might be the D (7 bases). The receptor comes from a man in his fifties or sixties with acute or convalescent COVID-19. The sequencing sample was made of peripheral blood. CDR3 nucleotide sequence: TGCGCCAGCAGCCAAGGCCCAGGGGGGACGCGGTACAATGAGCAGTTCTTC. This sequence encodes CASSQGPGGTRYNEQFF.